This T cell receptor (beta chain) was sequenced during a study of blood T cell repertoires in COVID-19. Overall study context: The United States, Italy and Spain provided the acute and convalescent COVID-19 samples. T cells, B-cell-depleted T cells, or PBMCs provided the cDNA or gDNA that served as material.

Germline CDR1 is KGHSH and CDR2 is LQKENI. CDR3 size: 14 residues. The V end was cut by 4 bases, the J end by 5 bases, with 13 bases between. As processed by the authors: Nucleated cell counts were estimated from reference gene primer amplification. TCRdb keeps only in-frame clones here, not all; method: immunoSEQ multiplex PCR. That table is the source of V, J and clone size, and D and trimming were worked out from the DNA. Among 75,000 to 95,000 clones listed, over 80% were seen once. The V gene is TRBV18, the J gene TRBJ2-3; tentative D call: TRBD2 (6 bases). Sequenced input: peripheral blood. The sequence was collected from a human donor in a cohort sampled during active COVID-19. DNA for the CDR3: TGTGCCAGCTCACGCGAGGAGCGGGTAGATACGCAGTATTTT. It translates to CASSREERVDTQYF.